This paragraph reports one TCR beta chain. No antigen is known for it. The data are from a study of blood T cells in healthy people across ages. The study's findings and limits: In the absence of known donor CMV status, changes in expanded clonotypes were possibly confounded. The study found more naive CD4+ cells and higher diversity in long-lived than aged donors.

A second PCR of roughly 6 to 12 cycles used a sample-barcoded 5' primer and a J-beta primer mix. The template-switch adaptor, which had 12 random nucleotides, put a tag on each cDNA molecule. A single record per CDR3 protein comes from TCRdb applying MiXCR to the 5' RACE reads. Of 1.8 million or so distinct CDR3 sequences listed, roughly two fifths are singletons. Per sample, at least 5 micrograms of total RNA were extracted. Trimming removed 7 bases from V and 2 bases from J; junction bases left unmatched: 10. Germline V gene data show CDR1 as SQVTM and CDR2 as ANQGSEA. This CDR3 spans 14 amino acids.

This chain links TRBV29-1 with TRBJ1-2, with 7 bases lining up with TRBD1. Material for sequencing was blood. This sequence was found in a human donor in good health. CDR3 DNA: TGCAGCGCCGTTCCGGACAGGCTGAACTATGGCTACACCTTC. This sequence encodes CSAVPDRLNYGYTF.